This T cell receptor beta chain was captured by sequencing in a study of shared T cell receptors in the human thymus. The CDR3 sequence is 19 residues long. The V gene end was trimmed by 0 bases and the J gene end by 5 bases; junction bases not matched to a gene: 15. Germline-derived CDR1 and CDR2 are SGHRS and YFSETQ. Assay: immunoSEQ multiplex PCR; the TCRdb copy retains only in-frame clones and omits some. The sample yields more than 550,000 clones, roughly 86% seen once. This sample also appeared in a second study, on human thymus T cells. Turning to that study: Related work found strong thymic repertoire overlap between unrelated individuals.

The V gene is TRBV5-1, the J gene TRBJ2-1; the match to TRBD1 covers 9 bases. The source of this sequence is a boy younger than two with a congenital heart defect. Sequencing input: thymocytes. CDR3 nucleotides: TGCGCCAGCAGCTTGGTACGGACAGGGGACTATCGCCCCAACAATGAGCAGTTCTTC. It specifies CASSLVRTGDYRPNNEQFF.